The clone carrying this TCR beta chain was picked up one time. Some clones are missing from TCRdb's copy, which holds only in-frame ones; the method was immunoSEQ multiplex PCR. The sample carries around 130,000 clones, 65% to 90% recorded once. The data are from a study of blood T cell repertoires in COVID-19. Study-wide context: Material from acute and convalescent COVID-19 was sourced from the United States, Italy and Spain. In each case, the material was cDNA or gDNA derived from T cells, B-cell-depleted T cells, or PBMCs.

Trimming took 4 bases from V and 4 from J, leaving 7 bases between them. The CDR3 spans 11 residues. In germline, CDR1 is DFQATT, CDR2 SNEGSKA (reference sequence). The clonotype originates from a middle-aged man with acute or convalescent COVID-19. Specimen: peripheral blood. The chain joins TRBV20-1 to TRBJ1-2, with D perhaps TRBD1 (5 bases). The CDR3 is CSAMTVYGYTF. CDR3 DNA: TGCAGTGCTATGACAGTCTATGGCTACACCTTC.